Sequencing of this TCR beta chain was carried out in a study of blood T cell repertoires in COVID-19. TCRdb's copy holds only in-frame clones and misses some; the assay was immunoSEQ multiplex PCR. The sample lists 350,000 to 400,000 clones; roughly 86% were seen once. Trimming at V came to 4 bases and at J to 0 bases, leaving 7 bases not matched to a gene. In germline, CDR1 is SGHDT, CDR2 YYEEEE. The CDR3 has 16 amino acids. The material sequenced was PBMCs or T cells enriched from blood (not recorded which). The chain links TRBV5-6 to TRBJ2-7; 10 bases fit TRBD2. The sequence was collected from a woman aged 25-40 years who had recovered from COVID-19. CDR3 region: CASSPGLADFSYEQYF. Here the CDR3 DNA reads TGTGCCAGCAGCCCCGGACTAGCGGACTTCTCCTACGAGCAGTACTTC.